What follows are 29 T cell receptor beta chains derived from one specimen sequenced in a study of shared clonotypes between healthy human individuals. Terminally differentiated effector memory CD45RA+ cells were left out of the naive CD8 fraction, which was CD45RO-negative and positively selected for CCR7. The table came from immunoSEQ multiplex PCR; TCRdb's copy has only in-frame clones and leaves some out. The sample has under 1 million clones; 90% to 97% are singletons. The specimen sequenced was naive CD8+ T cells sorted from blood. These receptors all come from a man under 40 in good health.

The chain uses TRBV7-8 and TRBJ2-7; maybe TRBD2 (7 bases). The CDR3 is 16 residues long. V was cut by 1 base and J by 7 bases, with 20 bases left in between. Germline values: CDR1 SGHVS, CDR2 FQNEAQ. CDR3 DNA: TGTGCCAGCAGCTTAGACCGAGGGGGAGGGCTAGGGGAGCAGTACTTC. Translation: CASSLDRGGGLGEQYF.

The V call is TRBV19, the J call TRBJ2-1; weak D call: TRBD2 (6 bases). In germline, CDR1 is LNHDA, CDR2 SQIVND (reference sequence). The CDR3 is 14 residues long. Trimming left V 9 bases short and J 6 bases short, with 18 bases between. The CDR3 bases are TGTGCCAGCACCAATGAGGAGGGATCCAATGAGCAGTTCTTC. It translates to CASTNEEGSNEQFF.

The V call is TRBV2, the J call TRBJ2-1; 7 bases map to TRBD2. CDR1 is SNHLY and CDR2 is FYNNEI in the germline V gene. The V segment lost 8 bases and the J segment 9 bases; nucleotides outside the gene matches: 22. The CDR3 sequence is 17 residues long. This CDR3 is CASPNPPKREDSSEQFF. CDR3 DNA sequence: TGTGCCAGCCCTAACCCACCCAAACGGGAGGATAGTAGTGAGCAGTTCTTC.

The chain couples TRBV29-1 to TRBJ2-7; either TRBD1 or TRBD2 may supply D (5 bases each). Germline CDR1 is SQVTM and CDR2 is ANQGSEA. The ends were cut back, 1 base at V and 4 bases at J, with 14 bases in the middle. CDR3 length: 14 residues. The chain's CDR3 is CSVEGLRDGYEQYF. In DNA form, the CDR3 reads TGCAGCGTTGAAGGATTGAGGGACGGATACGAGCAGTACTTC.

The chain combines TRBV28 with TRBJ2-2; D remains ambiguous. Trimming shortened V by 3 bases and J by 0 bases, and 11 bases separated the two germline ends. CDR1 and CDR2 from the germline V gene are MDHEN and SYDVKM. There are 16 residues in the CDR3. The CDR3 region is CASSFPDGTNTGELFF. The CDR3 DNA is TGTGCCAGCAGTTTCCCGGACGGCACGAACACCGGGGAGCTGTTTTTT.

This clone came up once. V gene TRBV11-2 combines with J gene TRBJ2-5; tentatively, D is TRBD2 (6 bases). The CDR3 consists of 14 residues. Germline-derived CDR1 and CDR2 are SGHAT and FQNNGV. Trimming took off 5 bases at V and 2 bases at J, with 12 bases between the two ends. CDR3 region: CASSETRGQETQYF. CDR3 in DNA: TGTGCCAGCAGCGAGACTAGAGGGCAAGAGACCCAGTACTTC.

This clone was counted once. The J gene is TRBJ2-5, the V gene TRBV5-6; D is perhaps TRBD1 (5 bases). The CDR3 runs to 13 residues. The germline V and J ends were trimmed by 1 base and 6 bases, with 10 bases remaining between them. The germline V gene has CDR1 SGHDT and CDR2 YYEEEE. CDR3 DNA: TGTGCCAGCAGCTTGTGGCAGGGCAAGACCCAGTACTTC. It yields the protein CASSLWQGKTQYF.

The rearrangement uses TRBV5-1 and TRBJ1-1, with TRBD1 matching 7 bases. Germline lookup yields CDR1 SGHRS and CDR2 YFSETQ. The CDR3 has 12 residues. J was trimmed by 6 bases and V by 4 bases; bases with no gene match: 3. This CDR3 reads CASSPTGAEAFF. CDR3 sequence (DNA): TGCGCCAGCAGCCCTACAGGGGCTGAAGCTTTCTTT.

The chain couples TRBV4-3 to TRBJ2-1; TRBD2 is a possible D gene (5 bases). Germline V lookup: CDR1 LGHNA, CDR2 YSLEER. V lost 0 bases to trimming and J lost 2 bases, with 11 bases between them. CDR3 length: 16 amino acids. In DNA, the CDR3 is TGCGCCAGCAGCCAAGAGAGAGGGAGTGCCTACAATGAGCAGTTCTTC. The encoded protein is CASSQERGSAYNEQFF.

The rearrangement joins TRBV11-2 to TRBJ1-1, with D possibly TRBD1 on 6 matching bases. Deletions cut 5 bases from V and 0 bases from J, with 13 bases between. Germline V gives CDR1 SGHAT, CDR2 FQNNGV. CDR3 length equals 15 residues. The CDR3 DNA sequence: TGTGCCAGCAGCACCCCGACAGGAATGAACACTGAAGCTTTCTTT. This sequence encodes CASSTPTGMNTEAFF.

In this sample, this clone turned up once. The chain is built from TRBV7-6 and TRBJ1-4; D might be TRBD1 (6 bases). V gave up 5 bases and J gave up 6 bases, with 13 bases separating them. The germline V gene encodes CDR1 SGHVS and CDR2 FNYEAQ. This CDR3 region has 14 residues. The CDR3 here is CASSRAPGDEKLFF. CDR3 nucleotide sequence: TGTGCCAGCAGCCGGGCCCCAGGGGATGAAAAACTGTTTTTT.

As to this clone: This specimen includes other DNA sequences encoding the same CDR3. The rearrangement links TRBV29-1 to TRBJ1-1, with D uncertain. Germline loops: CDR1 SQVTM, CDR2 ANQGSEA. The V and J ends lost 7 bases and 0 bases respectively, with 9 bases between them. The CDR3 loop spans 12 amino acids. CDR3 DNA: TGCAGCGGCGGACGGTTGAACACTGAAGCTTTCTTT. This codes for CSGGRLNTEAFF.

The rearrangement links TRBV7-3 to TRBJ1-1; D is ambiguous. From germline, CDR1 is SGHTA and CDR2 FQGTGA. The CDR3 extends over 15 amino acids. V was trimmed by 5 bases and J by 0 bases, leaving 13 bases between them. CDR3 loop: CASSLTPVLNTEAFF. The CDR3 bases are TGTGCCAGCAGCCTCACCCCTGTCTTGAACACTGAAGCTTTCTTT.

The chain has TRBV2 and TRBJ2-1, with 9 positions matching TRBD2. The V segment lost 4 bases and the J segment 2 bases; nucleotides outside the gene matches: 3. The CDR3 sequence is 15 residues long. Germline lookup yields CDR1 SNHLY and CDR2 FYNNEI. CDR3 coding DNA: TGTGCCAGCAGTGCGGCTAGCGGGGCCTACAATGAGCAGTTCTTC. Translation: CASSAASGAYNEQFF.

V and J are TRBV7-2 and TRBJ2-5; a weak D match, TRBD1 (6 bases). The length of the CDR3 is 16 residues. Germline loops: CDR1 SGHTA, CDR2 FQGNSA. Trimming cost V 7 bases and J 0 bases, with 18 bases left between them. DNA for the CDR3: TGTGCCAGCACCCCTTACCATGGACAGTACCAAGAGACCCAGTACTTC. Protein: CASTPYHGQYQETQYF.

V is TRBV4-1 and J is TRBJ2-2; D is ambiguous. The V gene's germline CDR1 is MGHRA and CDR2 YSYEKL. This CDR3 is 12 amino acids long. V was trimmed by 3 bases and J by 8 bases, leaving 7 bases between them. The CDR3 bases are TGCGCCAGCAGCCAGGTAGAGGGGGAGCTGTTTTTT. This sequence encodes CASSQVEGELFF.

J is TRBJ2-7 and V is TRBV5-8; D ambiguous. The V gene lost 0 bases and the J gene lost 0 bases, with 7 bases spanning the gap. CDR1 and CDR2 (germline): SGHTS, YDEGEE. This CDR3 region has 14 residues. The CDR3, as DNA: TGTGCCAGCAGCTTGGGTAGCCTCTCCTACGAGCAGTACTTC. This gives the protein CASSLGSLSYEQYF. Full variable domain (missing parts from reference TRBV5-8 and TRBJ2-7): EAGVTQSPTHLIKTRGQQATLRCSPISGHTSVYWYQQALGLGLQFLLWYDEGEERNRGNFPPRFSGRQFPNYSSELNVNALELEDSALYLCASSLGSLSYEQYFGPGTRLTVT.

The chain employs TRBV9 and TRBJ2-5, with unresolved D. CDR1 and CDR2 from the germline V gene are SGDLS and YYNGEE. This CDR3 region has 15 residues. Trimming stripped 3 bases from V and 2 bases from J, with 14 bases between. CDR3 sequence (DNA): TGTGCCAGCAGCGACGGAGTCATAGGGCAAGAGACCCAGTACTTC. Amino acid sequence: CASSDGVIGQETQYF.

The chain carries TRBV7-9 and TRBJ1-2, with D perhaps matching TRBD1 (6 bases). V lost 4 bases to trimming and J lost 0 bases, with 12 bases between them. CDR1 SEHNR and CDR2 FQNEAQ come from the germline V gene (reference sequence). There are 15 residues in the CDR3. CDR3 nucleotides: TGTGCCAGCAGCTACGCCGGGACATCTAACTATGGCTACACCTTC. Protein sequence: CASSYAGTSNYGYTF. The whole variable domain, filled in from reference TRBV7-9 and TRBJ1-2, reads DTGVSQNPRHKITKRGQNVTFRCDPISEHNRLYWYRQTLGQGPEFLTYFQNEAQLEKSRLLSDRFSAERPKGSFSTLEIQRTEQGDSAMYLCASSYAGTSNYGYTFGSGTRLTVV.

The chain has TRBV27 and TRBJ2-5; D possibly corresponds to TRBD2 (6 bases). The CDR3 spans 17 residues. Trimming removed 0 bases at V and 5 bases at J, with 19 bases between. Germline CDR1 is MNHEY and CDR2 is SMNVEV (reference sequence). CDR3 DNA: TGTGCCAGCAGTTTATCGGGCCTTCCCCGGGAGAGGGAGACCCAGTACTTC. It codes for CASSLSGLPRERETQYF.

This clone was recorded once. Here the CDR3 reads CASSPRQGKRDEQFF. The CDR3 coding sequence is TGTGCCAGCAGCCCCCGACAAGGGAAACGGGATGAGCAGTTCTTC. J is TRBJ2-1 and V is TRBV9; D not resolved. Germline V lookup: CDR1 SGDLS, CDR2 YYNGEE. The CDR3 contains 15 residues. V lost 4 bases and J lost 8, with 19 bases in between. Based on the CDR3 plus reference TRBV9 and TRBJ2-1, the full variable domain is DSGVTQTPKHLITATGQRVTLRCSPRSGDLSVYWYQQSLDQGLQFLIQYYNGEERAKGNILERFSAQQFPDLHSELNLSSLELGDSALYFCASSPRQGKRDEQFFGPGTRLTVL.

J is TRBJ1-5 and V is TRBV28; 9 bases match TRBD1. This CDR3 region has 14 residues. Germline CDR1 and CDR2: MDHEN and SYDVKM. V was clipped by 8 bases and J by 1 base; unmatched bases: 3. CDR3 in amino acids: CASVTGGSNQPQHF. The CDR3 nucleotides read TGTGCCAGCGTTACAGGGGGCAGCAATCAGCCCCAGCATTTT.

The chain couples TRBV18 to TRBJ1-5; D remains unclear. There are 12 residues in the CDR3. CDR1 is KGHSH, CDR2 LQKENI, per germline. V lost 3 bases to trimming and J lost 7 bases, with 7 bases between them. This CDR3 is CASSPPGQPQHF. The DNA of the CDR3 is TGTGCCAGCTCACCCCCGGGGCAGCCCCAGCATTTT.

V and J are TRBV30 and TRBJ2-7; D could derive from TRBD1 or TRBD2 (5 bases each). The germline V gene encodes CDR1 GTSNPN and CDR2 SVGIG (reference sequence). The CDR3 runs to 14 residues. Trimming shortened V by 0 bases and J by 4 bases, and 13 bases separated the two germline ends. CDR3 nucleotides: TGTGCCTGGAGTGTACTGGGGGAGTCTTACGAGCAGTACTTC. Protein product: CAWSVLGESYEQYF.

J is TRBJ1-1 and V is TRBV7-3; the D is unclear. CDR1 SGHTA and CDR2 FQGTGA come from the germline V gene. V lost 3 bases and J lost 7, with 12 bases in between. CDR3 size: 13 residues. The CDR3 region has the DNA TGTGCCAGCAGCTTCGATGTGGCAGATGAAGCTTTCTTT. Translated, it gives CASSFDVADEAFF.

CDR3 coding DNA: TGTGCCAGCAGCACCAACGCAGATCAGCCCCAGCATTTT. It codes for CASSTNADQPQHF. The gene calls are TRBV27 and TRBJ1-5; D unresolved. CDR1 is MNHEY, CDR2 SMNVEV, per germline (reference sequence). This CDR3 has 13 amino acids. Deletions cut 6 bases from V and 5 bases from J, with 11 bases between.

The genes are TRBV13 and TRBJ1-2, with TRBD1 matching over 7 bases. The CDR3 extends over 15 amino acids. V shed 1 base, J shed 4 bases, and the junction held 6 bases outside the gene matches. CDR1 and CDR2 from the germline V gene are PRHDT and FYEKMQ (reference sequence). CDR3 protein: CASSLEQGIIYGYTF. CDR3 coding DNA: TGTGCCAGCAGCTTAGAACAGGGGATTATCTATGGCTACACCTTC.

The V gene is TRBV10-2, the J gene TRBJ2-1; possible D gene TRBD2, 5 bases. This CDR3 contains 16 residues. The ends were cut back, 6 bases at V and 1 base at J, with 16 bases in the middle. Germline CDR1 is WSHSY and CDR2 is SAAADI. As DNA, the CDR3 is TGCGCCAGCAGACTCCCTTTGGGCGGGTCCTACAATGAGCAGTTCTTC. It yields the protein CASRLPLGGSYNEQFF.

This clone was picked up one time. One junction end does not reproduce the germline sequence, and a read error may be involved. The chain joins TRBV13 to TRBJ2-1, with D perhaps TRBD1 (6 bases). CDR3 length: 15 residues. Germline V gives CDR1 PRHDT, CDR2 FYEKMQ (reference sequence). The CDR3 DNA reads as TGTGCCAGCAGCTTAGGCCAAGGGACAACCCCAAGAAGAATCTTC. This translates into CASSLGQGTTPRRIF.